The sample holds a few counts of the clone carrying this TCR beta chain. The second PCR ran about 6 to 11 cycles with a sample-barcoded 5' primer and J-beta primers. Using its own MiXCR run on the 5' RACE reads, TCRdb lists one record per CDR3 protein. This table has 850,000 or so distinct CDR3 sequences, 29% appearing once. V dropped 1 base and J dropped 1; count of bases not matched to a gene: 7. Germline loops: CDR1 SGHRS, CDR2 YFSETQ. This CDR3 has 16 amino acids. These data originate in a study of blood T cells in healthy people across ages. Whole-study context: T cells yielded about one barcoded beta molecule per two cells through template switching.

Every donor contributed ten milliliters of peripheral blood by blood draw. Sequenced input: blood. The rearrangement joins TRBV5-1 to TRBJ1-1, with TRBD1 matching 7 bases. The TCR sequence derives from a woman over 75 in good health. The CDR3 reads CASSLMPQGENTEAFF. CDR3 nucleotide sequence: TGCGCCAGCAGCTTGATGCCCCAGGGGGAGAACACTGAAGCTTTCTTT.